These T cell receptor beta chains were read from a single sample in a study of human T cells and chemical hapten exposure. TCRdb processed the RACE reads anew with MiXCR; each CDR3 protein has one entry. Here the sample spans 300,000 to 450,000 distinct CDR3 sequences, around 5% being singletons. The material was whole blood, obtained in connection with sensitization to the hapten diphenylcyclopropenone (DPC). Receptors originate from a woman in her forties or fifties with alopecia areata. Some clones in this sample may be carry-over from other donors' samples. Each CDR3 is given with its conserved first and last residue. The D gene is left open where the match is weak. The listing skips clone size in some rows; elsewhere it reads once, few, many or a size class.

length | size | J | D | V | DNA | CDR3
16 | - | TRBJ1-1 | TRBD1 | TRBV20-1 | TGCAGTGCCCGCAGGGGACAGGGGGCGCGGTACACTGAAGCTTTCTTT | CSARRGQGARYTEAFF
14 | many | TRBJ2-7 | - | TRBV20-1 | TGCAGTGCTAGTGAGCAGGTAGCTAGCTACGAGCAGTACTTC | CSASEQVASYEQYF
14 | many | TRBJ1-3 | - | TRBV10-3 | TGTGCCATCAGTGAGACACAAAGTGGAAACACCATATATTTT | CAISETQSGNTIYF
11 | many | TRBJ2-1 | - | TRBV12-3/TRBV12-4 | TGTGCCAGCAGTTTATCCGGGCAGAAGTTCTTC | CASSLSGQKFF
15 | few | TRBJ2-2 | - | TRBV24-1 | TGTGCCACCAGTGATACACAGGAAAACACCGGGGAGCTGTTTTTT | CATSDTQENTGELFF
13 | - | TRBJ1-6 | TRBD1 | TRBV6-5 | TGTGCCACTCAGGGGGCTCTTCATTCACCCCTCCACTTT | CATQGALHSPLHF
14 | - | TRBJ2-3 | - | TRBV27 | TGTGCCAGCAAAAAACTAGCTGGGCGGGATACGCAGTATTTT | CASKKLAGRDTQYF
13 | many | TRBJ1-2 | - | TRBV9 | TGTGCCAGCAGCGCCGGCCCCGCCTATGGCTACACCTTC | CASSAGPAYGYTF
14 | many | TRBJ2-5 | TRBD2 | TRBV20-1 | TGCAGTGCTGGCAGGCTAGCGGGGCCGGGGACCCAGTACTTC | CSAGRLAGPGTQYF
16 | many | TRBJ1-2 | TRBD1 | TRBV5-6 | TGTGCCAGCAGCTTGGCCGAACAGGGGGCGTACTATGGCTACACCTTC | CASSLAEQGAYYGYTF
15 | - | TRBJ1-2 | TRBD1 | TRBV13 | TGTGCCAGCAGCCTTGGGACAGGGGGCGACTATGGCTACACCTTC | CASSLGTGGDYGYTF
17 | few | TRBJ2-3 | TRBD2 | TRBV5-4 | TGTGCCAGCAGCCCCGAGACTAGCGGGAGGGCCAGAGATACGCAGTATTTT | CASSPETSGRARDTQYF
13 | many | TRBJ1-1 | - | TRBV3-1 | TGTGCCAGCAGCCAACTACTCAAGACTGAAGCTTTCTTT | CASSQLLKTEAFF
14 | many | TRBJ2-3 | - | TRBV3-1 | TGTGCCAGCAGCACAAACCCGGGGCGAGATACGCAGTATTTT | CASSTNPGRDTQYF
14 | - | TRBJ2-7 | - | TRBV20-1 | TGCAGTGCTAGAGATAGGGTGCAGTCCTACGAGCAGTACTTC | CSARDRVQSYEQYF
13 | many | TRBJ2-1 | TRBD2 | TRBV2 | TGTGCCAGCTGCCTAGCGGGAGTTCTTGAGCAGTTCTTC | CASCLAGVLEQFF
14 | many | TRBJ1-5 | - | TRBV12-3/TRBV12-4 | TGTGCCACCACCTCGGGGGGGGGAAATCAGCCCCAGCATTTT | CATTSGGGNQPQHF
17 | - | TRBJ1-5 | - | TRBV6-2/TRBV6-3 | TGTGCCAGCAGTCCACGACGAGGCTGCAATAGCAATCAGCCCCAGCATTTT | CASSPRRGCNSNQPQHF
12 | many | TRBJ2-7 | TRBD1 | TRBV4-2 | TGTGCCAGCAGGGGGACAGGCCGCGAGCAGTACTTC | CASRGTGREQYF
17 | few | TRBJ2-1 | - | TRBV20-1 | TGCAGTGCTCTTCCCAAACTCCGGGGGGCTACTTACAATGAGCAGTTCTTC | CSALPKLRGATYNEQFF
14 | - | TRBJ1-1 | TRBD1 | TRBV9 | TGTGCCAGCAGCGTAGAGGCAGGGGGTGCTGAAGCTTTCTTT | CASSVEAGGAEAFF
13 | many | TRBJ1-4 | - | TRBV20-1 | TGCAGCGCCCGCCGGGCAACTAATGAAAAACTGTTTTTT | CSARRATNEKLFF
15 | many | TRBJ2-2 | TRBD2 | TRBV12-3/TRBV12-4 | TGTGCCAGCAGGATAGCGGGAGGGAACACCGGGGAGCTGTTTTTT | CASRIAGGNTGELFF
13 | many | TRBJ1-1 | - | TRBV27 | TGTGCCAGCTGGGGGGGCCCCAACACTGAAGCTTTCTTT | CASWGGPNTEAFF
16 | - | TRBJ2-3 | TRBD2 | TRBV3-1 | TGTGCCAGCAGCCCGCTAGCGGGGGGGCTCGCAGATACGCAGTATTTT | CASSPLAGGLADTQYF
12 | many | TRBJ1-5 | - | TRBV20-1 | TGCAGTGCTAGTAACAGCAATCAGCCCCAGCATTTT | CSASNSNQPQHF
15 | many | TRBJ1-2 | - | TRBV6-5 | TGTGCCAGCAGTTCCGTGGGGGGAGCTAACTATGGCTACACCTTC | CASSSVGGANYGYTF
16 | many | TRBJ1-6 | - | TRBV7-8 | TGTGCCAGCAGCTTAGGAGGTCGCGTCTATAATTCACCCCTCCACTTT | CASSLGGRVYNSPLHF
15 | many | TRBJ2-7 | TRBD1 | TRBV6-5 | TGTGCCACGCAACCTGACAGGGGGCGCCGGGGCGAGCAGTACTTC | CATQPDRGRRGEQYF
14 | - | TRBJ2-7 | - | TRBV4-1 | TGCGCCAGCAGCCAAAGACAGGCTTCCTACGAGCAGTACTTC | CASSQRQASYEQYF
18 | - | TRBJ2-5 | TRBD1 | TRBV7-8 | TGTGCCAGCAGCTTAGATCCCCCCCTGACAGGGCCCACCGTGACCCAGTACTTC | CASSLDPPLTGPTVTQYF
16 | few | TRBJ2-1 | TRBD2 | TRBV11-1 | TGTGCCAGCAGCCAACTAGCGGGGGGCCCCTACAATGAGCAGTTCTTC | CASSQLAGGPYNEQFF
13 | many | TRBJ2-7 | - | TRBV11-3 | TGTGCCAGCAGCTTAGGACAGTTGGACGAGCAGTACTTC | CASSLGQLDEQYF
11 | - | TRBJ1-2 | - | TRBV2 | TGTGCCAGCAGGGGACTCCATGGCTACACCTTC | CASRGLHGYTF
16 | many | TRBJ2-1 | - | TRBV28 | TGTGCCAGCAGTTTGATGGGGGAAGGGGACTTCAATGAGCAGTTCTTC | CASSLMGEGDFNEQFF
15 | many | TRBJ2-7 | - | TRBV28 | TGTGCCAGCATGGGGCCCAAGGGACCCCCCTACGAGCAGTACTTC | CASMGPKGPPYEQYF
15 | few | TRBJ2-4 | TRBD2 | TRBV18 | TGTGCCAGCTCACCACTAGCGGGAGAGGGTAACATTCAGTACTTC | CASSPLAGEGNIQYF
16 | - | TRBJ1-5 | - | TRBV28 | TGTGCCAGCAGTTTATATGGGAGAAGCGGGAATCAGCCCCAGCATTTT | CASSLYGRSGNQPQHF
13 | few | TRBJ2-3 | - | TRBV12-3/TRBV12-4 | TGTGCCAGCAGTACGAATGAGGGAGATACGCAGTATTTT | CASSTNEGDTQYF
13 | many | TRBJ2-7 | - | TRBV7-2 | TGTGCCAGCAGCTTAGGGCCCGTCGCCGAGCAGTACTTC | CASSLGPVAEQYF
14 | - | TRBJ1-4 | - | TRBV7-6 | TGTGCCAGCAGCTTAGTCCCGCAAAATGAAAAACTGTTTTTT | CASSLVPQNEKLFF
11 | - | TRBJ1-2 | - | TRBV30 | TGTGCCTGGAGAGACAGCCTTGGCTACACCTTC | CAWRDSLGYTF
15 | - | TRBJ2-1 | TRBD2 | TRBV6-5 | TGTGCCAGCAGCCCCGGGACTAGGACCTACAATGAGCAGTTCTTC | CASSPGTRTYNEQFF
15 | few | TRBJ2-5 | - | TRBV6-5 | TGTGCCAGCCAAGGGGGAGTAGCGACGCAAGAGACCCAGTACTTC | CASQGGVATQETQYF
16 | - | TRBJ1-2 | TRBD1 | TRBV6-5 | TGTGCCAGCAGCTCTGACAGGGGGCAGGTAGACTATGGCTACACCTTC | CASSSDRGQVDYGYTF
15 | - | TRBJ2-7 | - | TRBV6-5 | TGTGCCAGCGGAAACAGAGGGACGGCTACCTACGAGCAGTACTTC | CASGNRGTATYEQYF
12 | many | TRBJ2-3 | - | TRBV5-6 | TGTGCCAGCAGCTTGCCTTCAGATACGCAGTATTTT | CASSLPSDTQYF
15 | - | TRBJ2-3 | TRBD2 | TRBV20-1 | TGCAGTGCAGACCCGAGCGGGGCCTTCACAGATACGCAGTATTTT | CSADPSGAFTDTQYF
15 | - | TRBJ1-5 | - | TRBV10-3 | TGTGCCATCAGTTACAGGGACGGCCCCAATCAGCCCCAGCATTTT | CAISYRDGPNQPQHF
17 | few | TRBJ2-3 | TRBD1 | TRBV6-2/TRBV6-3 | TGTGCCAGCAGTAAAACCCGGACAGGGGGCCTCACAGATACGCAGTATTTT | CASSKTRTGGLTDTQYF
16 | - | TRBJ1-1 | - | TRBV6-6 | TGTGCCAGCAGGCCAGGAGGGGTCCTCAAGGAATCTGAAGCTTTCTTT | CASRPGGVLKESEAFF
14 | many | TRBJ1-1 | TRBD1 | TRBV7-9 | TGTGCCAGCAGCTCCGGGACGGTGACAGGGCAAGCTTTCTTT | CASSSGTVTGQAFF
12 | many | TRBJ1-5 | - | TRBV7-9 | TGTGCCAGCAGCATTTCCGATCAGCCCCAGCATTTT | CASSISDQPQHF
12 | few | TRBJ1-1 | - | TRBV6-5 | TGTGCCAGCAGTTACTCGGACGGTGAAGCTTTCTTT | CASSYSDGEAFF
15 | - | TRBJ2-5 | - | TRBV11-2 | TGTGCCAGCAGCTTAGACCGCGGGGACCAAGAGACCCAGTACTTC | CASSLDRGDQETQYF
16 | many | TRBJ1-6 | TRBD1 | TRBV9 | TGTGCCAGCAGCGTAGGAGCACAGGGGTCTAATTCACCCCTCCACTTT | CASSVGAQGSNSPLHF
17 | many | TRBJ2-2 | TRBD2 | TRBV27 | TGTGCCAGCAGACTAGCGGGGGGCCCCGCGAACACCGGGGAGCTGTTTTTT | CASRLAGGPANTGELFF
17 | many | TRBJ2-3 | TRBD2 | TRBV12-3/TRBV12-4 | TGTGCCAGCAGTCACGGAAGGACTAGCGGGGGCACAGATACGCAGTATTTT | CASSHGRTSGGTDTQYF
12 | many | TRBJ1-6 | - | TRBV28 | TGTGCCAGCAGTTTCAGGGTTTCACCCCTCCACTTT | CASSFRVSPLHF